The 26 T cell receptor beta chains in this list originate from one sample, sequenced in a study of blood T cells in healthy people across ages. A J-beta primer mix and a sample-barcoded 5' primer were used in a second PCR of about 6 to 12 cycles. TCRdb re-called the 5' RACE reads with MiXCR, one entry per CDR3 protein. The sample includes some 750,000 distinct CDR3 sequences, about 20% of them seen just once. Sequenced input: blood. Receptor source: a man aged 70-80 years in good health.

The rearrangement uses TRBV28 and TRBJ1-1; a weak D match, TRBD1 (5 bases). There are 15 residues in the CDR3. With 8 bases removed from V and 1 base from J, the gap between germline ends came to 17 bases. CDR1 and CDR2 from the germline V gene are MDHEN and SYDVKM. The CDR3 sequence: CASGFQGPKNTEAFF. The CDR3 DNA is TGTGCCAGCGGCTTCCAGGGCCCAAAGAACACTGAAGCTTTCTTT.

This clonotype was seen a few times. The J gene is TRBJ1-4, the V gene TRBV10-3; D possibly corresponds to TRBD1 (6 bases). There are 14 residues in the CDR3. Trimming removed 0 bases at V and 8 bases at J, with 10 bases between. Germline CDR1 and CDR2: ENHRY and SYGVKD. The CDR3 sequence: CAISESPGQEKLFF. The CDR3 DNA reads TGTGCCATCAGTGAGTCTCCAGGACAGGAAAAACTGTTTTTT.

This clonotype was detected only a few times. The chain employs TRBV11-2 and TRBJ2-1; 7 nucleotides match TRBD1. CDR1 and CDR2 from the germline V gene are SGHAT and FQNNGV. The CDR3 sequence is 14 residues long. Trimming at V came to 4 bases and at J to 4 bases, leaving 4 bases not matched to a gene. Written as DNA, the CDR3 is TGTGCCAGCAGCTCGGGACAGCCATACAATGAGCAGTTCTTC. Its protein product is CASSSGQPYNEQFF.

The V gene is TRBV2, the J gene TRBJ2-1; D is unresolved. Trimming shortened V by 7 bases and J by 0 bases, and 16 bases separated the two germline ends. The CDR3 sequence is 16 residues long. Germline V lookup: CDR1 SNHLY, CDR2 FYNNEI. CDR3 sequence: CASTPGGGSSYNEQFF. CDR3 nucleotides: TGTGCCAGCACCCCAGGCGGCGGAAGCTCCTACAATGAGCAGTTCTTC.

CDR3 DNA: TGTGCCAGCACCTTACAAGGGACGTACCAAGAGACCCAGTACTTC. This encodes CASTLQGTYQETQYF. This chain links TRBV6-2 or TRBV6-3 with TRBJ2-5; D possibly uses TRBD1 or TRBD2 (5 bases each). Germline CDR1 reads MNHEY; CDR2 reads SVGEGT. The CDR3 is 15 amino acids. Trimming cost V 7 bases and J 0 bases, with 15 bases left between them.

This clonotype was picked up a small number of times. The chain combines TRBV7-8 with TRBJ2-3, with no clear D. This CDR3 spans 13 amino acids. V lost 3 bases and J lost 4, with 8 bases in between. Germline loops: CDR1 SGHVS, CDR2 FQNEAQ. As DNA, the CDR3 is TGTGCCAGCAGCTTCCAACCACCAGATACGCAGTATTTT. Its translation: CASSFQPPDTQYF. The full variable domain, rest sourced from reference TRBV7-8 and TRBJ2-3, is GAGVSQSPRYKVAKRGQDVALRCDPISGHVSLFWYQQALGQGPEFLTYFQNEAQLDKSGLPSDRFFAERPEGSVSTLKIQRTQQEDSAVYLCASSFQPPDTQYFGPGTRLTVL.

The CDR3 DNA sequence: TGCAGTGCTAGACACTCCCATCCGGGACTAGCGGGGCTAGATACGCAGTATTTT. It translates to CSARHSHPGLAGLDTQYF. The chain is built from TRBV20-1 and TRBJ2-3, with 13 bases identical to TRBD2. There are 18 residues in the CDR3. Germline V lookup: CDR1 DFQATT, CDR2 SNEGSKA (reference sequence). V dropped 2 bases and J dropped 5; count of bases not matched to a gene: 13.

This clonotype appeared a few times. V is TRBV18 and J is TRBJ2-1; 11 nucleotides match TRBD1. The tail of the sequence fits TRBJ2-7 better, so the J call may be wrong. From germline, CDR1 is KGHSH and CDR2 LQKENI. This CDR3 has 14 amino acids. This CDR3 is CASSPRTGGHEQYF. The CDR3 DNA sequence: TGTGCCAGCTCACCACGGACAGGGGGCCACGAGCAGTACTTC.

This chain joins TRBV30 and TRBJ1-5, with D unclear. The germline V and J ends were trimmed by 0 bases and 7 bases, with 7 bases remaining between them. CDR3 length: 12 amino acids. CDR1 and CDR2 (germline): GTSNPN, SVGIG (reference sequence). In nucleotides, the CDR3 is TGTGCCTGGAGTGTACTGGGGCAGCCCCAGCATTTT. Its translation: CAWSVLGQPQHF. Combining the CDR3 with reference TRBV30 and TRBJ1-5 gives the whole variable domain SQTIHQWPATLVQPVGSPLSLECTVEGTSNPNLYWYRQAAGRGLQLLFYSVGIGQISSEVPQNLSASRPQDRQFILSSKKLLLSDSGFYLCAWSVLGQPQHFGDGTRLSIL.

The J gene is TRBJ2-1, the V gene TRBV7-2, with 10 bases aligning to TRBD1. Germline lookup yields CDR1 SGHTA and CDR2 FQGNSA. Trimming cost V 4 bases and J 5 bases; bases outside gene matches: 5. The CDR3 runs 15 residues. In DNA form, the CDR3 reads TGTGCCAGCAGCTCGGGACAGGGGCTTCACAATGAGCAGTTCTTC. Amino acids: CASSSGQGLHNEQFF.

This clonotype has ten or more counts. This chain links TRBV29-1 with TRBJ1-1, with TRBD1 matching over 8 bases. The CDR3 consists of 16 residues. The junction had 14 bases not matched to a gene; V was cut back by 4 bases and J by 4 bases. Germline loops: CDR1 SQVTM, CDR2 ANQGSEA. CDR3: CSVGGGQGWPSTEAFF. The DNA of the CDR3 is TGCAGCGTTGGGGGAGGACAGGGTTGGCCTAGCACTGAAGCTTTCTTT.

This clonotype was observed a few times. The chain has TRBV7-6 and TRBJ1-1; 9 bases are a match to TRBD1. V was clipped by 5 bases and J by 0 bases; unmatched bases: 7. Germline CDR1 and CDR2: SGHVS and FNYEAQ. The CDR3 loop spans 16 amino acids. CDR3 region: CASSRDRVAMNTEAFF. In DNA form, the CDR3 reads TGTGCCAGCAGCCGGGACAGGGTCGCCATGAACACTGAAGCTTTCTTT.

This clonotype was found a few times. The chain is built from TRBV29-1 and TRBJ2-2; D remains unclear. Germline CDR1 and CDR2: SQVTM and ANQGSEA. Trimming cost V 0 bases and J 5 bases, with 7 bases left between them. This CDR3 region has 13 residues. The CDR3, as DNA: TGCAGCGTTGAAGACGTGCGGACCGGGGAGCTGTTTTTT. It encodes CSVEDVRTGELFF.

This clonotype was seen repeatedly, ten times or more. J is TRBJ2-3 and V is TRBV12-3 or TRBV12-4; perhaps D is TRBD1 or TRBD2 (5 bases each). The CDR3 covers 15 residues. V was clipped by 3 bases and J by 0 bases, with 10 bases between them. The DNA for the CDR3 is TGTGCCAGCAGTTTTTCGGGGACGAGCACAGATACGCAGTATTTT. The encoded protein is CASSFSGTSTDTQYF.

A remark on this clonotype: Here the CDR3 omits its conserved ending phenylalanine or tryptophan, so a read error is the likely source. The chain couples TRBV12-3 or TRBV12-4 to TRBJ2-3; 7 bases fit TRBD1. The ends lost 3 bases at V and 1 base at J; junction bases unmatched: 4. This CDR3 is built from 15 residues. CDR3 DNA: TGTGCCAGCAGTTTTCACAGGGGCGGCACAGATACGCAGTATTCC. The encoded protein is CASSFHRGGTDTQYS.

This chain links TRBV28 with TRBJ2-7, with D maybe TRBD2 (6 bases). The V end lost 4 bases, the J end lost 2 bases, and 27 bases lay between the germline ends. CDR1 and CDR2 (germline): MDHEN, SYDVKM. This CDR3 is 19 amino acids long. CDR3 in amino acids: CASSYSTGFIGRTTYEQYF. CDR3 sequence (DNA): TGTGCCAGCAGTTACTCCACGGGCTTTATCGGTCGGACTACCTACGAGCAGTACTTC.

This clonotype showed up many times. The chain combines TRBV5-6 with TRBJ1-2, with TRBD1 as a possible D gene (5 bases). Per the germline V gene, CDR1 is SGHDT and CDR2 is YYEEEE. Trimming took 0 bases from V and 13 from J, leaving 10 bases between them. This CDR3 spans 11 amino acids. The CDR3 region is CASSLAKGVTF. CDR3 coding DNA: TGTGCCAGCAGCTTGGCCAAAGGGGTCACCTTC.

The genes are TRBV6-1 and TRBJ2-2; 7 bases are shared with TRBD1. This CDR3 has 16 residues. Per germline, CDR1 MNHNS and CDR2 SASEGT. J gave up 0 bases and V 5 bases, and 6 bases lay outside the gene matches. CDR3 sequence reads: CASSKGQATNTGELFF. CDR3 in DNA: TGTGCCAGCAGTAAAGGACAGGCCACGAACACCGGGGAGCTGTTTTTT.

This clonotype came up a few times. The CDR3 here is CASSLRTSAITDTQYF. The CDR3 DNA sequence: TGTGCCAGCAGCCTCCGGACTAGCGCTATCACAGATACGCAGTATTTT. The chain is built from TRBV7-2 and TRBJ2-3; TRBD2 agrees at 9 bases. The CDR3 is 16 amino acids. Germline trimming cut 5 bases from V and 2 bases from J; bases unmatched to any gene: 8. Germline V gene data show CDR1 as SGHTA and CDR2 as FQGNSA. Full variable domain (remainder filled in from reference TRBV7-2 and TRBJ2-3): GAGVSQSPSNKVTEKGKDVELRCDPISGHTALYWYRQSLGQGLEFLIYFQGNSAPDKSGLPSDRFSAERTGGSVSTLTIQRTQQEDSAVYLCASSLRTSAITDTQYFGPGTRLTVL.

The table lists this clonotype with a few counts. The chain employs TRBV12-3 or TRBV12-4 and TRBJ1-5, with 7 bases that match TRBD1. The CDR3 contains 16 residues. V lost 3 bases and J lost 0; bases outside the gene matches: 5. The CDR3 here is CASSFGGQYSNQPQHF. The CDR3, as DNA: TGTGCCAGCAGTTTCGGGGGACAGTATAGCAATCAGCCCCAGCATTTT.

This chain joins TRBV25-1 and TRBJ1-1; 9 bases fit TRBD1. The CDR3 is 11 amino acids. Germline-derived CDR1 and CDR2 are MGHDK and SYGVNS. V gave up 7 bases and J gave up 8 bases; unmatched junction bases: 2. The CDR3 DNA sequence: TGTGCCAGCAAGGACAGGGGAGAAGCTTTCTTT. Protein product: CASKDRGEAFF.

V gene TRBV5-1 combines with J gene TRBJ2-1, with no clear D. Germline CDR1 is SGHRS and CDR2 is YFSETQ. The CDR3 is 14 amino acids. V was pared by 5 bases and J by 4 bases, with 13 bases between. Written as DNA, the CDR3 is TGCGCCAGCAGTACCGACTCGACTTACAATGAGCAGTTCTTC. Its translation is CASSTDSTYNEQFF. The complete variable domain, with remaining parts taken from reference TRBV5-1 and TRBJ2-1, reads KAGVTQTPRYLIKTRGQQVTLSCSPISGHRSVSWYQQTPGQGLQFLFEYFSETQRNKGNFPGRFSGRQFSNSRSEMNVSTLELGDSALYLCASSTDSTYNEQFFGPGTRLTVL.

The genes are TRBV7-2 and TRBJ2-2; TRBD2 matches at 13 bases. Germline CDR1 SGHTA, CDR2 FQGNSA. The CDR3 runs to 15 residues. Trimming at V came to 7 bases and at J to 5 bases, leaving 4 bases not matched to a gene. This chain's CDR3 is CASTRLAGGTGELFF. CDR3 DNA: TGTGCCAGCACCCGACTAGCGGGAGGTACCGGGGAGCTGTTTTTT.

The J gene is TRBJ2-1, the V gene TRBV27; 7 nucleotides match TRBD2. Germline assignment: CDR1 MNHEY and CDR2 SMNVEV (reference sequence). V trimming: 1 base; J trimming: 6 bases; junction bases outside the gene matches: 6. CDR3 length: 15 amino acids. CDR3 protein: CASSLLGGRTNEQFF. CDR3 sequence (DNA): TGTGCCAGCAGTTTATTGGGCGGGAGAACCAATGAGCAGTTCTTC.

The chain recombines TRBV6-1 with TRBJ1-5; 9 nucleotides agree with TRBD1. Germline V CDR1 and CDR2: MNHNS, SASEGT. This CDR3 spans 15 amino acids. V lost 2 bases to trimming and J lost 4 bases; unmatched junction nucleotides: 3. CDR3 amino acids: CASSELGTGNQPQHF. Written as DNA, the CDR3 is TGTGCCAGCAGTGAACTTGGGACAGGGAATCAGCCCCAGCATTTT.

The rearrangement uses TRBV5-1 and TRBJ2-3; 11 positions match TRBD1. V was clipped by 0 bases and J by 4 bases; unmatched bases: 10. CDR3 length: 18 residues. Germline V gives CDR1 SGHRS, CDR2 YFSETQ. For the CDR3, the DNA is TGCGCCAGCAGCTTGGAGGCGGGGTGGACAGGGGGCGCAGATACGCAGTATTTT. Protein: CASSLEAGWTGGADTQYF.